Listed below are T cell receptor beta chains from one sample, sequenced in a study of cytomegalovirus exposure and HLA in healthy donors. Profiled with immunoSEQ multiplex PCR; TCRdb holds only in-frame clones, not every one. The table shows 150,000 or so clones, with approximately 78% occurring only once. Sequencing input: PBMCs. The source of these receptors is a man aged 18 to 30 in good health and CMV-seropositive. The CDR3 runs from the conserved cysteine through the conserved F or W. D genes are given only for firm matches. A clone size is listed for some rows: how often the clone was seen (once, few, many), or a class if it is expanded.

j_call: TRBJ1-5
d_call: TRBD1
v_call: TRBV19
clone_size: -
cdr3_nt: TGTGCCAGTAGTGCCCCACGGGACAGTTGGAATCAGCCCCAGCATTTT
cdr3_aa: CASSAPRDSWNQPQHF

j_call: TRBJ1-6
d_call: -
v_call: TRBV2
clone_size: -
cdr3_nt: TGTGCCAGCAGTGAACGGGCAGGGAATTCACCCCTCCACTTT
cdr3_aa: CASSERAGNSPLHF

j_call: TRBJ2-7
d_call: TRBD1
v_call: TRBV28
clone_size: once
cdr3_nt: TGTGCCAGCAGTTTATACAGGGACAGAGGGTACGAGCAGTACTTC
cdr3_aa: CASSLYRDRGYEQYF

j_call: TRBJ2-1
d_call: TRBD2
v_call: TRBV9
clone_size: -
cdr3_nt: TGTGCCAGCAGCGCGTTGGGACTAGCGGTCAATGAGCAGTTCTTC
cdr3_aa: CASSALGLAVNEQFF

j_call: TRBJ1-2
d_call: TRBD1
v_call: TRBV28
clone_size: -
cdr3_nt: TGTGCCAGCAGTCCGATTCAGGACAGGGCTGGCTACACCTTC
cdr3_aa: CASSPIQDRAGYTF

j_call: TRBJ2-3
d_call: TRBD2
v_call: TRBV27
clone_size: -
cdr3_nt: TGTGCCAGCAGTCCCCTCCGGGACTACACAGATACGCAGTATTTT
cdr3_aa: CASSPLRDYTDTQYF

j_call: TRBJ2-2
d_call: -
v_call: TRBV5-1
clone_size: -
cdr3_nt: TGCGCCAGCAGCTCCCGGGGATTATCGAACACCGGGGAGCTGTTTTTT
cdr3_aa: CASSSRGLSNTGELFF

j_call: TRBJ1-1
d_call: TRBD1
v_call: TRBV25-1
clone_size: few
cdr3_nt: TGTGCCAGCAGTGACGTTCTGACAGGGGGCCTAACTGAAGCTTTCTTT
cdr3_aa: CASSDVLTGGLTEAFF

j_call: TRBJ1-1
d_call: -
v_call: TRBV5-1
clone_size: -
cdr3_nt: TGCGCCAGCAGCCCCCGGGACAATATACGGACGAACACTGAAGCTTTCTTT
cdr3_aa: CASSPRDNIRTNTEAFF

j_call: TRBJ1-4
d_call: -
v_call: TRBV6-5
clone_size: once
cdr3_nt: TGTGCCAGCAGTTTGGGGGGGTCTAATGAAAAACTGTTTTTT
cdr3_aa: CASSLGGSNEKLFF

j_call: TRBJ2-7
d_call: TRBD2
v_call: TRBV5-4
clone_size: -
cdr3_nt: TGTGCCAGCAGCTCGCTGGGACTAGCGGGAGAGTTCTACGAGCAGTACTTC
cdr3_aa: CASSSLGLAGEFYEQYF

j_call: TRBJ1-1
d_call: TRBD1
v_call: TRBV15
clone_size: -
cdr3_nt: TGTGCCACCAGCACGGGGACAGTTTATACTGAAGCTTTCTTT
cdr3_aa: CATSTGTVYTEAFF

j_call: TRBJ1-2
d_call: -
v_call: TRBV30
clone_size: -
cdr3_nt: TGTGCCTGGAGTGTCATCTGGGGGGACCTCTATGGCTACACCTTC
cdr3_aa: CAWSVIWGDLYGYTF

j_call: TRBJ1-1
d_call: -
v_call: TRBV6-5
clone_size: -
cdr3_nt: TGTGCCCGACGGGGGGGGCGCGGGACTGAAGCTTTCTTT
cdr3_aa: CARRGGRGTEAFF

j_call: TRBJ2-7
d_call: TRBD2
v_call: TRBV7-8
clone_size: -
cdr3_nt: TGTGCCAGCAGCCCGGGACTAGCGGGCTACGAGCAGTACTTC
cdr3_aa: CASSPGLAGYEQYF

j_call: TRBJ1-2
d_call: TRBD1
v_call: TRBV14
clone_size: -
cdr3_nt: TGTGCCAGCAGCCAAGAAAGGACAGGGAGCTACACCTTC
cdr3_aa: CASSQERTGSYTF

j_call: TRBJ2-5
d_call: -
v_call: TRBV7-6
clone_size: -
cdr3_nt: TGTGCCAGCAGCTTAGCGCCTGGACGGGAAGGGACCCAGTACTTC
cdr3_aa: CASSLAPGREGTQYF

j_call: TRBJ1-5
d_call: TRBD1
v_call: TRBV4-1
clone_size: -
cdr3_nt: TGCGCCAGCAGCCAAGGGACAGGGGGCGGTCAGCCCCAGCATTTT
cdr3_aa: CASSQGTGGGQPQHF

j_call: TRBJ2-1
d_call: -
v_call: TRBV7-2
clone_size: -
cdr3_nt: TGTGCCAGCAGCACACGGACAGCCTATGAGCAGTTCTTC
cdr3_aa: CASSTRTAYEQFF

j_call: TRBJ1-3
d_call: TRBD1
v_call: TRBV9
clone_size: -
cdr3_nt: TGTGCCAGCAGCGCTCCAGGACAGGGACGAAACACCATATATTTT
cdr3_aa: CASSAPGQGRNTIYF

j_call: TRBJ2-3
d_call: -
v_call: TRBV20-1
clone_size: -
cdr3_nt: TGCAGCCCACAGGGCACAGATACGCAGTATTTT
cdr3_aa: CSPQGTDTQYF

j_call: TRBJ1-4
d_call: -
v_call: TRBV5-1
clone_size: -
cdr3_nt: TGCGCCAGCAGCTTGGGGACAGCCGCAACTAATGAAAAACTGTTTTTT
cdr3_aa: CASSLGTAATNEKLFF

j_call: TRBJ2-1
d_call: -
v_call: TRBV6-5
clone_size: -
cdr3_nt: TGTGCCTGCGACATTCGTTACAATGAGCAGTTCTTC
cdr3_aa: CACDIRYNEQFF